The next 7 T cell receptor beta chains were all read from a single sample in a study of blood T cell repertoires in COVID-19. TCRdb's copy holds only in-frame clones and misses some; the assay was immunoSEQ multiplex PCR. The top ten hold around 28% of the sample, which has tens of thousands of clones, roughly 76% seen once. Material for sequencing was peripheral blood. Every receptor here comes from a woman of 80 years or more with active or convalescent COVID-19.

CDR3: CASSLGAGGPNEQFF. The CDR3 coding sequence is TGTGCCAGCAGCTTAGGGGCGGGGGGGCCGAATGAGCAGTTCTTC. J is TRBJ2-1 and V is TRBV11-3; 9 bases line up with TRBD2. Germline V gives CDR1 SGHNT, CDR2 YENEEA. The V gene end was trimmed by 1 base and the J gene end by 7 bases; junction bases not matched to a gene: 5. The CDR3 extends over 15 amino acids. Full variable domain (rest looked up from reference TRBV11-3 and TRBJ2-1): EAGVVQSPRYKIIEKKQPVAFWCNPISGHNTLYWYLQNLGQGPELLIRYENEEAVDDSQLPKDRFSAERLKGVDSTLKIQPAELGDSAVYLCASSLGAGGPNEQFFGPGTRLTVL.

This clone occurred once. This chain connects TRBV3-1 (or the pseudogene TRBV3-2) to TRBJ1-1; no firm D call. Germline V CDR1 and CDR2: LGHDT, YNNKEL (reference sequence). With 0 bases removed from V and 4 bases from J, the gap between germline ends came to 3 bases. This CDR3 is 12 amino acids long. In DNA, the CDR3 is TGTGCCAGCAGCCAAGACGGCACTGAAGCTTTCTTT. This codes for CASSQDGTEAFF.

The J gene is TRBJ1-2, the V gene TRBV6-5; D possibly corresponds to TRBD1 (6 bases). The germline gives CDR1 MNHEY, CDR2 SVGAGI. V lost 8 bases and J lost 0, with 10 bases in between. The CDR3 totals 13 residues. The CDR3 DNA follows: TGTGCCAGCGGGACAAGAGCTAACTATGGCTACACCTTC. It encodes CASGTRANYGYTF.

The rearrangement joins TRBV7-2 to TRBJ2-1; TRBD2 matches at 14 bases. The CDR3 length is 15 residues. V lost 4 bases, J lost 9 bases, and 5 bases stayed unmatched. Germline V lookup: CDR1 SGHTA, CDR2 FQGNSA. CDR3 protein: CASSSGLAGGGEQFF. The DNA of the CDR3 is TGTGCCAGCAGCTCCGGACTAGCGGGGGGAGGTGAGCAGTTCTTC. Drawing the rest from reference TRBV7-2 and TRBJ2-1, the complete variable domain is GAGVSQSPSNKVTEKGKDVELRCDPISGHTALYWYRQSLGQGLEFLIYFQGNSAPDKSGLPSDRFSAERTGGSVSTLTIQRTQQEDSAVYLCASSSGLAGGGEQFFGPGTRLTVL.

V is TRBV23-1 and J is TRBJ2-5; tentative D call: TRBD2 (6 bases). TRBV23-1 is noted as an ORF with a role that remains uncertain. Trimming took off 2 bases at V and 0 bases at J, with 13 bases between the two ends. This CDR3 spans 16 amino acids. The CDR3 nucleotides are TGCGCCAGCAGTCAACCCTCGGGAGACTACCAAGAGACCCAGTACTTC. It yields the protein CASSQPSGDYQETQYF.

V and J are TRBV12-3 or TRBV12-4 and TRBJ2-5; D possibly corresponds to TRBD1 (5 bases). V lost 6 bases to trimming and J lost 1 base, with 9 bases between them. CDR3 length equals 13 residues. DNA of the CDR3: TGTGCCAGCAGGTCCGACAGCCAAGAGACCCAGTACTTC. It encodes CASRSDSQETQYF.

The CDR3 spells CASSSDTEAFF. For the CDR3, the DNA is TGTGCCAGCAGTTCCGACACTGAAGCTTTCTTT. The gene calls are TRBV6-5 and TRBJ1-1; unclear D gene. The CDR3 totals 11 residues. Germline V gene sequence: CDR1 MNHEY, CDR2 SVGAGI. V shed 4 bases and J shed 3 bases, with 3 bases lying between them.